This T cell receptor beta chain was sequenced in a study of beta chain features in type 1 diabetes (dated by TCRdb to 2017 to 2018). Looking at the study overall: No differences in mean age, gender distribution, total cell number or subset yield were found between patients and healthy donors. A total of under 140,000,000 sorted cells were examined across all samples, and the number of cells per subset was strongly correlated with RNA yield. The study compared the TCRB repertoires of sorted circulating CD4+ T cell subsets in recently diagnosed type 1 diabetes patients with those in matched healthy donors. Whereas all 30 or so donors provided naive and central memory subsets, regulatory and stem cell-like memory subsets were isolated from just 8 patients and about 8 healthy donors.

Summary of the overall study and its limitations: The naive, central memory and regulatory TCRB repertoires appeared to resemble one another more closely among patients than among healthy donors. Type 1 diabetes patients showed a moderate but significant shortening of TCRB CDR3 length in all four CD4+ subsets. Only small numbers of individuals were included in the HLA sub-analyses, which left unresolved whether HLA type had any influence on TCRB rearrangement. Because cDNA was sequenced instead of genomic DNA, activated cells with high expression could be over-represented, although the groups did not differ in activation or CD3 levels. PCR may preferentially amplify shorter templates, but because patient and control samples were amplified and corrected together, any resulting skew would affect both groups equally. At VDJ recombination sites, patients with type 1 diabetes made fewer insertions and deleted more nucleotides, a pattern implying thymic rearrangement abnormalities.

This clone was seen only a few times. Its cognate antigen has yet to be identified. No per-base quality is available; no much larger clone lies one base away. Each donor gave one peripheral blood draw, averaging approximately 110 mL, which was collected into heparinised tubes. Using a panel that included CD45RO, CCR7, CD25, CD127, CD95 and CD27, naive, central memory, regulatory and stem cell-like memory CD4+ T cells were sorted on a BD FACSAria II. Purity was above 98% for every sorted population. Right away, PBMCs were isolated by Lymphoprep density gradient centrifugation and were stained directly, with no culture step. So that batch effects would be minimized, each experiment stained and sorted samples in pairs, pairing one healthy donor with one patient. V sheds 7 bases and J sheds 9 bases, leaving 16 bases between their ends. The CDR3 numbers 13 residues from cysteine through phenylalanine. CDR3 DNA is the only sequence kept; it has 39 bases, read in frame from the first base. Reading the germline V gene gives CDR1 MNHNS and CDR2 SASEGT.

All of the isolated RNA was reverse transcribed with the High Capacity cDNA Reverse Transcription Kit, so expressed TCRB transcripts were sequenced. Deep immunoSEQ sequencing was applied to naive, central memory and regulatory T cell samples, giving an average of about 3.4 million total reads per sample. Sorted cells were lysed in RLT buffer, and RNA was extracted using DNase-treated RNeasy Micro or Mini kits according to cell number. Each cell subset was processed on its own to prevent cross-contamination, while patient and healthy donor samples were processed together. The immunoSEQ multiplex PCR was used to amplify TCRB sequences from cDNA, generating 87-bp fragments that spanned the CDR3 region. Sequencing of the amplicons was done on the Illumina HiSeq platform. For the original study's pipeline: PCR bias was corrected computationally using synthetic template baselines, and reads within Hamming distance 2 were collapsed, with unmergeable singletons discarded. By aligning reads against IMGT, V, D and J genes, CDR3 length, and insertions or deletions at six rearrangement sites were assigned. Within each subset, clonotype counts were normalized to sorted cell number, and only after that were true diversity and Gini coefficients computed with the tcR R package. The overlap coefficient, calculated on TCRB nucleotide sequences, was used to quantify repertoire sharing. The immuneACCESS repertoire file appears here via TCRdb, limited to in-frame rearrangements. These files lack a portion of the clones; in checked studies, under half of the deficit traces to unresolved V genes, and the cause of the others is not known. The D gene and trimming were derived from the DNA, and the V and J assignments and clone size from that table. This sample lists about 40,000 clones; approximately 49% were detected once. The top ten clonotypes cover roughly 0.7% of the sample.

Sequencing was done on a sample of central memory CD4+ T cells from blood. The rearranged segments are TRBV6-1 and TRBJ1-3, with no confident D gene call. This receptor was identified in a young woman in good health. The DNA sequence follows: TGTGCCAGCACCACGCAAACCGGAGGCACCATATATTTT. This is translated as CASTTQTGGTIYF.